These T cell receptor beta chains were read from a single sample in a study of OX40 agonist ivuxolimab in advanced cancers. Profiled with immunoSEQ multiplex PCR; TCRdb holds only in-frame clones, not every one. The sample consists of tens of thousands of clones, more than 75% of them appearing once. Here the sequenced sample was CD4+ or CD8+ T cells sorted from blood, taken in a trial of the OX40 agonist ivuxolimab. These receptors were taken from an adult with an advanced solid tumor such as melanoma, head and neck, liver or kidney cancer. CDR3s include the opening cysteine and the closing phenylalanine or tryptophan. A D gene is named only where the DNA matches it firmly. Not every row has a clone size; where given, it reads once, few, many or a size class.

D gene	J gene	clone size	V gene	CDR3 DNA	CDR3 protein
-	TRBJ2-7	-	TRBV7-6	TGTGCCAGCAGCTTCTCTACCGCGGGCGAGCAGTACTTC	CASSFSTAGEQYF
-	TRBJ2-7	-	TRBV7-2	TGTGCCAGCAGCTTCGGCGGGGCCTCCTACGAGCAGTACTTC	CASSFGGASYEQYF
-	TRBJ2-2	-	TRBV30	TGTGCCTGGAGCCCAAGATGGGTATTGAGTACCGGGGAGCTGTTTTTT	CAWSPRWVLSTGELFF
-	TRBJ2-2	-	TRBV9	TGTGCCAGCAGCGTAGGGCAGGACCACGGGGAGCTGTTTTTT	CASSVGQDHGELFF
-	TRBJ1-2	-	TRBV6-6	TGTGCCAGCACCTCCCCTGACCACCCGGGTGGCTACACCTTC	CASTSPDHPGGYTF
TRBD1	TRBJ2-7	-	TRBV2	TGTGCCAGCAGTGGACAGGGGGTTCTCTACGAGCAGTACTTC	CASSGQGVLYEQYF
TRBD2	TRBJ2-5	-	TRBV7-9	TGTGCCAGCAGCTTAGGACTAGCCCAAGAGACCCAGTACTTC	CASSLGLAQETQYF
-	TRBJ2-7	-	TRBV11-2	TGTGCCAGCAGCCTCCGAGCCCCCTACGAGCAGTACTTC	CASSLRAPYEQYF
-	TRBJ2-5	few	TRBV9	TGTGCCAGCAGCGGCCTGGAGCCGACGGGAGAGACCCAGTACTTC	CASSGLEPTGETQYF
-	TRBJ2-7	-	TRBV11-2	TGTGCCAGCAGCTCCGTCCAGGGGACAAAATACGAGCAGTACTTC	CASSSVQGTKYEQYF
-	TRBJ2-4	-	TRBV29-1	TGCAGCGTTGTGTGGACGCGGGACATTCAGTACTTC	CSVVWTRDIQYF
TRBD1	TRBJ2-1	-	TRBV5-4	TGTGCCAGCTTGGGACAGAGCAATGAGCAGTTCTTC	CASLGQSNEQFF
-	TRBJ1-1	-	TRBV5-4	TGTGCCAGCAGCACGGACGGGAGGGCTGAAGCTTTCTTT	CASSTDGRAEAFF
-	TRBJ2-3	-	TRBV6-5	TGTGCCAGCAGCCGAAGCCTCGGGGCAGATACGCAGTATTTT	CASSRSLGADTQYF
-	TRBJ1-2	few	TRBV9	TGTGCCAGCAGTACCGACTATGGCTACACCTTC	CASSTDYGYTF
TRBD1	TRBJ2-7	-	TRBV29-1	TGCAGCGTTGTAGGACGACAGGGGAACTACGAGCAGTACTTC	CSVVGRQGNYEQYF
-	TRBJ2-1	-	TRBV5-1	TGCGCCAGCAGCCCGGCGGGCGGACACTACAATGAGCAGTTCTTC	CASSPAGGHYNEQFF
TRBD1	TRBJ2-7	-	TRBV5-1	TGCGCCAGCAGCTTGGGGGGACAGACTCTAAGGGAGCAGTACTTC	CASSLGGQTLREQYF
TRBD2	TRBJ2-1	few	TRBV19	TGTGCCAGTAGTCCGGGACTAGCGGGGGAATATTACAATGAGCAGTTCTTC	CASSPGLAGEYYNEQFF
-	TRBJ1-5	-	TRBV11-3	TGTGCCAGCAGCAAGGTCCGGCCCTTGAGCAATCAGCCCCAGCATTTT	CASSKVRPLSNQPQHF
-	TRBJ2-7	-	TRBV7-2	TGTGCCAGCAGCCCCTCGTTCGGCGAGCAGTACTTC	CASSPSFGEQYF
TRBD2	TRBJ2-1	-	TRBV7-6	TGTGCCAGCAGCCACCTGCGGGCGGGAGGGGGAGACGAGCAGTTCTTC	CASSHLRAGGGDEQFF
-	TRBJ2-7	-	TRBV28	TGTGCCAGCAGTCGGGCGGGGACCTACGAGCAGTACTTC	CASSRAGTYEQYF
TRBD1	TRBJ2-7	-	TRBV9	TGTGCCAGCAGCGGGGCACAGGGGAACGAGCAGTACTTC	CASSGAQGNEQYF
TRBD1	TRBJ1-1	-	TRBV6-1	TGTGCCAGTATTCAGGGGGCTAACACTGAAGCTTTCTTT	CASIQGANTEAFF